The entry that follows covers one T cell receptor beta chain sequence. This entry comes from a study of shared clonotypes between healthy human individuals. Study-wide background: Plates per donor: three CD4 naive, three CD4 memory, two CD8 naive, one CD8 memory.

Germline V lookup: CDR1 MNHNS, CDR2 SASEGT. J lost 2 bases, V lost 2 bases, and 6 bases had no gene match. The CDR3 spans 15 residues. CD45RO negativity and positive selection for CCR7 defined naive CD8 cells, a population that excluded terminally differentiated effector memory CD45RA+ cells. TCRdb's table, derived via immunoSEQ multiplex PCR, lists solely in-frame clones and lacks some. The sample shows about 2 million clones, about 94% of them seen only once. This receptor was taken from a young man in good health. The sequencing sample was made of naive CD8+ T cells sorted from blood. The rearrangement uses TRBV6-1 and TRBJ2-7, with 7 bases fitting TRBD1. Here the CDR3 reads CASSEPTGQPYEQYF. Written as DNA, the CDR3 is TGTGCCAGCAGTGAACCGACAGGGCAGCCCTACGAGCAGTACTTC.